This T cell receptor (beta chain) was documented in a study of blood T cell repertoires in COVID-19. Study context: PBMCs, B-cell-depleted T cells, or T cells were the source of the cDNA or gDNA that made up the material.

Germline V gene lookup returns CDR1 DFQATT and CDR2 SNEGSKA (reference sequence). The CDR3 spans 15 residues. The ends lost 3 bases at V and 4 bases at J; junction bases unmatched: 9. This table comes from immunoSEQ multiplex PCR, and its TCRdb copy is limited to in-frame clones, with some not included. The data hold approximately 350,000 clones, with 80% to 90% observed a single time. The receptor was isolated from a man aged 40-55 years with acute or convalescent COVID-19. V gene TRBV20-1 combines with J gene TRBJ2-1, with TRBD1 matching 7 bases. The sequenced material came from peripheral blood. The CDR3 sequence: CSASGQARGYNEQFF. Here the CDR3 DNA reads TGCAGTGCTAGTGGACAGGCCAGGGGGTACAATGAGCAGTTCTTC.